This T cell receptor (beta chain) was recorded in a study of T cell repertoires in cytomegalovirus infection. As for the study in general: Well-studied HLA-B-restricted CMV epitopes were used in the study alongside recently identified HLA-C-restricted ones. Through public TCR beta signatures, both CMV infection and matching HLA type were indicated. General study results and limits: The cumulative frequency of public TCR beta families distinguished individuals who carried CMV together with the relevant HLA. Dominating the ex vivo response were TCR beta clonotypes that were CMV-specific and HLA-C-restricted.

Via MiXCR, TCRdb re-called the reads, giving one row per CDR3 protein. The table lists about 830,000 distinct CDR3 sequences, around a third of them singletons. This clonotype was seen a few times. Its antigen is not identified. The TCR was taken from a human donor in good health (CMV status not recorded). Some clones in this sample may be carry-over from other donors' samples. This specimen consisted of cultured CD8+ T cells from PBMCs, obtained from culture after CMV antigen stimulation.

The CDR3 DNA follows: TGCGCCAGCAGCCAAGGGAGCACGAGCAATCAGCCCCAGCATTTT. This gives the protein CASSQGSTSNQPQHF. The rearrangement uses TRBV4-1 and TRBJ1-5; unclear D gene. Germline loops: CDR1 MGHRA, CDR2 YSYEKL. Trimming pared 1 base from V and 1 base from J, leaving 8 bases between. CDR3 length: 15 residues.